This T cell receptor beta chain is from a study of cytomegalovirus exposure and HLA in healthy donors. Study-level background: The approximately 670 first-cohort repertoires and the 95 to 150 validation repertoires shared the same platform, a later analysis reported. Broader study findings: Subsequent analysis found a tendency for first-cohort TCR clusters to co-occur within the 90 to 150 validation repertoires. The CMV antigen specificity of a few CMV-associated chains was confirmed through in vitro analysis.

Germline loops: CDR1 SSHAT, CDR2 FNYEAQ (reference sequence). This CDR3 has 13 amino acids. On this clone itself: Its target is not known. At one boundary the junction diverges from the germline segment, which might be a read error.

TCRdb's table, derived via immunoSEQ multiplex PCR, lists solely in-frame clones and lacks some. The table records 95,000 to 120,000 clones, approximately 95% of them present only once. The chain joins TRBV7-7 to TRBJ2-3; D perhaps matches TRBD2 (6 bases). Sequenced material: PBMCs. The sequence was obtained from a woman between 18 and 30 years old in good health and CMV-seronegative. The CDR3 sequence: CASSLGRGDTQYF. The CDR3 DNA reads TGTGCTAGCAGCTTAGGGCGGGGAGATACGCAGTATTTT.